Each of the 30 T cell receptor beta chains below was sequenced from the same sample in a study of shared clonotypes between healthy human individuals. Assay: immunoSEQ multiplex PCR; the TCRdb copy retains only in-frame clones and omits some. The data contain 2,500,000 or so clones, 85% to 95% of them seen just once; the ten biggest clones take up 0.37%. Sequenced: naive CD4+ T cells from PBMCs. Noted subset: CD45RA+ positively selected. Receptors were obtained from a man aged 18 to 29 in good health. Some clones in this sample may be carry-over from other donors' samples.

The rearrangement uses TRBV7-2 and TRBJ2-7; D may be TRBD2 (5 bases). V lost 4 bases to trimming and J lost 9 bases, with 10 bases between them. Germline V lookup: CDR1 SGHTA, CDR2 FQGNSA. CDR3 length: 11 amino acids. CDR3 sequence (DNA): TGTGCCAGCAGCTGGCTAGCTGTGCAGTACTTC. Translating gives CASSWLAVQYF.

The chain links TRBV5-4 to TRBJ2-1; 9 bases are shared with TRBD2. With 4 bases clipped from V and 7 bases from J, the junction kept 9 bases outside the gene matches. The CDR3 consists of 15 residues. CDR1 SGHNT and CDR2 YYREEE come from the germline V gene (reference sequence). CDR3 amino acids: CASSTGLAYGNEQFF. The CDR3, as DNA: TGTGCCAGCAGCACGGGACTAGCCTATGGAAATGAGCAGTTCTTC.

The chain has TRBV11-2 and TRBJ2-5; D may be TRBD1 (6 bases). Germline CDR1 SGHAT, CDR2 FQNNGV. The V gene lost 5 bases and the J gene lost 10 bases, with 17 bases spanning the gap. This CDR3 is 13 amino acids long. DNA of the CDR3: TGTGCCAGCAGCCAGGGGCAGGGTTTTGACCAGTACTTC. Residues: CASSQGQGFDQYF.

As concerns this clone: Other nucleotide sequences in the sample specify the same CDR3. The chain recombines TRBV28 with TRBJ2-7; D could derive from TRBD1 or TRBD2 (5 bases each). This CDR3 comprises 11 residues. The V and J ends lost 7 bases and 3 bases respectively, with 7 bases between them. CDR1 and CDR2 from the germline V gene are MDHEN and SYDVKM. The CDR3 nucleotides are TGTGCCAGCAATGGGGGCTACGAGCAGTACTTC. This codes for CASNGGYEQYF.

J is TRBJ1-1 and V is TRBV2; D uncertain. V lost 6 bases and J lost 10, with 21 bases in between. Germline V lookup: CDR1 SNHLY, CDR2 FYNNEI. The CDR3 spans 14 residues. CDR3 sequence: CASRVTSQDVGAFF. The CDR3 nucleotides are TGTGCCAGCAGAGTGACATCCCAGGATGTGGGAGCTTTCTTT.

The CDR3 spells CASSMLSPQETQYF. DNA of the CDR3: TGTGCCAGTAGTATGCTTTCTCCCCAAGAGACCCAGTACTTC. The chain couples TRBV19 to TRBJ2-5, with D unresolved. This CDR3 is built from 14 residues. V gave up 3 bases and J gave up 1 base, with 9 bases separating them. Germline loops: CDR1 LNHDA, CDR2 SQIVND (reference sequence).

The gene calls are TRBV18 and TRBJ2-6; TRBD1 might be the D (6 bases). Germline V gives CDR1 KGHSH, CDR2 LQKENI. V was trimmed by 0 bases and J by 0 bases, leaving 15 bases between them. There are 19 residues in the CDR3. The CDR3 reads CASSPPVETGTSGANVLTF. CDR3 coding DNA: TGTGCCAGCTCACCACCTGTCGAGACAGGAACCTCTGGGGCCAACGTCCTGACTTTC.

This clone was counted a single time. The chain carries TRBV7-3 and TRBJ1-2, with D possibly matching TRBD1 (5 bases). V was pared by 5 bases and J by 7 bases, with 20 bases between. The germline V gene encodes CDR1 SGHTA and CDR2 FQGTGA. The CDR3 spans 15 residues. Written as DNA, the CDR3 is TGTGCCAGCAGCCCGTTTGGGGTTGGGGACGCTGGCTACACCTTC. Protein sequence: CASSPFGVGDAGYTF. Full variable domain (missing parts from reference TRBV7-3 and TRBJ1-2): GAGVSQTPSNKVTEKGKYVELRCDPISGHTALYWYRQSLGQGPEFLIYFQGTGAADDSGLPNDRFFAVRPEGSVSTLKIQRTERGDSAVYLCASSPFGVGDAGYTFGSGTRLTVV.

The chain joins TRBV6-1 to TRBJ2-5, with a possible D match to TRBD1 (7 bases). Per germline, CDR1 MNHNS and CDR2 SASEGT. The V end was cut by 5 bases, the J end by 5 bases, with 12 bases between. CDR3 length equals 13 residues. Written as DNA, the CDR3 is TGTGCCAGCAGTCCGACAGGGAGGGAGACCCAGTACTTC. It specifies CASSPTGRETQYF.

The chain has TRBV6-6 and TRBJ2-7; 13 positions agree with TRBD2. Germline CDR1 MNHNY, CDR2 SVGAGI (reference sequence). V was clipped by 7 bases and J by 2 bases; unmatched bases: 5. The CDR3 has 15 amino acids. CDR3: CASTQGLAGAYEQYF. The DNA of the CDR3 is TGTGCCAGCACCCAAGGACTAGCGGGAGCCTACGAGCAGTACTTC.

The chain is built from TRBV30 and TRBJ1-3, with TRBD1 matching 11 bases. The CDR3 has 14 residues. Germline V gene sequence: CDR1 GTSNPN, CDR2 SVGIG (reference sequence). After removal of 3 bases from V and 11 bases from J, the junction contained 9 bases not matched to a gene. The CDR3 DNA sequence: TGTGCCTGGAGGGACAGGGGGCGCGTCTTCCCCATATATTTT. Its protein product is CAWRDRGRVFPIYF.

The chain carries TRBV5-1 and TRBJ1-1, with D possibly TRBD1 on 5 matching bases. This CDR3 is 15 amino acids long. Germline CDR1 SGHRS, CDR2 YFSETQ. V dropped 4 bases and J dropped 1 base, with 14 bases sitting between them. CDR3 protein: CASSAQGQPNTEAFF. Here the CDR3 DNA reads TGCGCCAGCAGCGCCCAGGGTCAGCCGAACACTGAAGCTTTCTTT. The full variable domain, completed using reference TRBV5-1 and TRBJ1-1, is KAGVTQTPRYLIKTRGQQVTLSCSPISGHRSVSWYQQTPGQGLQFLFEYFSETQRNKGNFPGRFSGRQFSNSRSEMNVSTLELGDSALYLCASSAQGQPNTEAFFGQGTRLTVV.

The chain uses TRBV10-2 and TRBJ2-1; the D is unclear. Germline CDR1 WSHSY, CDR2 SAAADI. The CDR3 is 16 amino acids. Trimming took off 11 bases at V and 1 base at J, with 21 bases between the two ends. The CDR3 DNA follows: TGCGCCGCCCGCAGGACCAGCGACCCTTCCTACAATGAGCAGTTCTTC. Protein: CAARRTSDPSYNEQFF.

The gene calls are TRBV6-6 and TRBJ2-2; the match to TRBD2 covers 14 bases. V shed 5 bases, J shed 6 bases, and the junction held 5 bases outside the gene matches. The CDR3 runs to 16 residues. CDR1 is MNHNY and CDR2 is SVGAGI in the germline V gene (reference sequence). The CDR3 here is CASSTTSGRASGELFF. For the CDR3, the DNA is TGTGCCAGCAGTACGACTAGCGGGAGGGCCTCCGGGGAGCTGTTTTTT.

This chain links TRBV6-6 with TRBJ2-4; the D gene is possibly TRBD1 (5 bases). The V end was cut by 6 bases, the J end by 6 bases, with 21 bases between. This CDR3 spans 16 amino acids. Germline CDR1 and CDR2: MNHNY and SVGAGI (reference sequence). The CDR3 bases are TGTGCCAGCAGCCCGCGCGGCGCGAGCCAGGGAAACATTCAGTACTTC. Translated: CASSPRGASQGNIQYF.

The CDR3 DNA follows: TGTGCCACCAGCCTTGAGAGGCAGGGATATGGCTACACCTTC. Amino acid sequence: CATSLERQGYGYTF. J is TRBJ1-2 and V is TRBV15; weak D call: TRBD1 (5 bases). From germline, CDR1 is LNHNV and CDR2 YYDKDF (reference sequence). V was trimmed by 5 bases and J by 5 bases, leaving 15 bases between them. The CDR3 consists of 14 residues. Drawing the rest from reference TRBV15 and TRBJ1-2, the complete variable domain is DAMVIQNPRYQVTQFGKPVTLSCSQTLNHNVMYWYQQKSSQAPKLLFHYYDKDFNNEADTPDNFQSRRPNTSFCFLDIRSPGLGDTAMYLCATSLERQGYGYTFGSGTRLTVV.

This clone was detected only once. Other DNA sequences in the sample encode the same CDR3. This chain links TRBV9 with TRBJ1-4, with unresolved D. CDR1 is SGDLS, CDR2 YYNGEE, per germline. The germline V and J ends were trimmed by 2 bases and 0 bases, with 5 bases remaining between them. The CDR3 spans 14 residues. In nucleotides, the CDR3 is TGTGCCAGCAGCGTTGGGTCAACTAATGAAAAACTGTTTTTT. This codes for CASSVGSTNEKLFF.

The chain couples TRBV27 to TRBJ2-1, with 8 positions matching TRBD1. Trimming at V came to 4 bases and at J to 5 bases, leaving 7 bases not matched to a gene. Germline V gives CDR1 MNHEY, CDR2 SMNVEV (reference sequence). The CDR3 is made up of 15 amino acids. CDR3 sequence: CASSSDREENNEQFF. The DNA for the CDR3 is TGTGCCAGCAGTTCGGACAGGGAGGAGAACAATGAGCAGTTCTTC.

The chain is built from TRBV5-1 and TRBJ1-2; perhaps TRBD1 as D (5 bases). The CDR3 is 15 amino acids. Trimming stripped 0 bases from V and 4 bases from J, with 13 bases between. Germline V lookup: CDR1 SGHRS, CDR2 YFSETQ. CDR3 loop: CASSLEAGTFYGYTF. In DNA, the CDR3 is TGCGCCAGCAGCTTGGAGGCAGGGACTTTCTATGGCTACACCTTC.

The chain has TRBV7-9 and TRBJ2-1; D perhaps matches TRBD2 (5 bases). V dropped 0 bases and J dropped 9 bases, with 9 bases sitting between them. The length of the CDR3 is 13 residues. From germline, CDR1 is SEHNR and CDR2 FQNEAQ (reference sequence). The CDR3 nucleotides read TGTGCCAGCAGCTTAGCGGCGGGTACTGAGCAGTTCTTC. Translating gives CASSLAAGTEQFF.

The CDR3 loop is CASSQNPRDRVYGYTF. The CDR3, as DNA: TGTGCCAGCAGCCAAAACCCCCGGGACAGAGTCTATGGCTACACCTTC. The chain recombines TRBV14 with TRBJ1-2, with 7 nucleotides matching TRBD1. V lost 2 bases and J lost 4; bases outside the gene matches: 10. Looked up from germline, CDR1 is SGHDN and CDR2 is FVKESK. The CDR3 sequence is 16 residues long.

J is TRBJ2-4 and V is TRBV12-5, with TRBD2 matching over 7 bases. This CDR3 has 14 residues. Looked up from germline, CDR1 is LGHNT and CDR2 is FRNRAP. Trimming removed 7 bases from V and 5 bases from J; junction bases left unmatched: 8. As DNA, the CDR3 is TGTGCTAGTGCCGTTTCTGGGGGGGAAAACATTCAGTACTTC. It specifies CASAVSGGENIQYF.

The J gene is TRBJ2-3, the V gene TRBV7-9; TRBD2 agrees at 9 bases. The CDR3 is made up of 17 amino acids. Germline V gene lookup returns CDR1 SEHNR and CDR2 FQNEAQ (reference sequence). The trim removed 6 bases at V and 2 bases at J, leaving 12 bases unmatched. CDR3 amino acids: CASSPSKASGDTDTQYF. CDR3 sequence (DNA): TGTGCCAGCAGTCCCTCCAAAGCTAGCGGGGACACAGATACGCAGTATTTT. Full variable domain (outside the CDR3, taken from reference TRBV7-9 and TRBJ2-3): DTGVSQNPRHKITKRGQNVTFRCDPISEHNRLYWYRQTLGQGPEFLTYFQNEAQLEKSRLLSDRFSAERPKGSFSTLEIQRTEQGDSAMYLCASSPSKASGDTDTQYFGPGTRLTVL.

V is TRBV19 and J is TRBJ1-2; D is uncertain. Per the germline V gene, CDR1 is LNHDA and CDR2 is SQIVND (reference sequence). Trimming took 3 bases from V and 6 from J, leaving 11 bases between them. The CDR3 is 13 residues long. CDR3 protein: CASSIRGLNGYTF. The CDR3 DNA sequence: TGTGCCAGTAGTATTCGAGGGCTTAATGGCTACACCTTC.

Note on this clone: This sample includes further DNA sequences coding for the same CDR3. This rearrangement joins TRBV28 to TRBJ1-4; D call uncertain. CDR3 length equals 15 residues. The germline V gene has CDR1 MDHEN and CDR2 SYDVKM. V dropped 1 base and J dropped 0 bases, with 6 bases sitting between them. CDR3 region: CASSLFGATNEKLFF. The CDR3 bases are TGTGCCAGCAGTTTATTTGGAGCAACTAATGAAAAACTGTTTTTT.

This chain joins TRBV9 and TRBJ2-1, with 9 bases that match TRBD2. The CDR3 has 15 residues. The V gene end was trimmed by 3 bases and the J gene end by 8 bases; junction bases not matched to a gene: 9. From germline, CDR1 is SGDLS and CDR2 YYNGEE. Here the CDR3 DNA reads TGTGCCAGCAGCGCAGACGGCGGGAGGGTGGATGAGCAGTTCTTC. This gives the protein CASSADGGRVDEQFF.

The chain employs TRBV25-1 and TRBJ2-2; 7 bases line up with TRBD2. The V gene end was trimmed by 9 bases and the J gene end by 6 bases; junction bases not matched to a gene: 7. CDR3 length equals 13 residues. Germline CDR1 reads MGHDK; CDR2 reads SYGVNS. The CDR3 sequence is CARRAGRAGELFF. In DNA form, the CDR3 reads TGTGCCAGGCGAGCGGGAAGGGCCGGGGAGCTGTTTTTT.

This clone was counted once. This chain links TRBV6-5 with TRBJ2-5; 7 bases fit TRBD1. This CDR3 is 15 amino acids long. Germline trimming cut 5 bases from V and 0 bases from J; bases unmatched to any gene: 6. The germline gives CDR1 MNHEY, CDR2 SVGAGI. In DNA form, the CDR3 reads TGTGCCAGCAGTCCGGGACAGACCGACCAAGAGACCCAGTACTTC. It specifies CASSPGQTDQETQYF.

As regards this clone: Other DNA sequences in this sample translate to the same CDR3. This sequence joins TRBV28 and TRBJ1-2; possible D gene TRBD1, 5 bases. There are 14 residues in the CDR3. V was pared by 3 bases and J by 4 bases, with 12 bases between. Looked up from germline, CDR1 is MDHEN and CDR2 is SYDVKM. The CDR3 DNA reads TGTGCCAGCAGTTTGGGTGGGGGAGGCTATGGCTACACCTTC. Amino acids: CASSLGGGGYGYTF.

Here the CDR3 DNA reads TGTGCCAGCAGTAGAAAACTACTCACCTACAATGAGCAGTTCTTC. Encoded protein: CASSRKLLTYNEQFF. The J gene is TRBJ2-1, the V gene TRBV27; no clear D. The germline gives CDR1 MNHEY, CDR2 SMNVEV (reference sequence). The CDR3 covers 15 residues. The ends were cut back, 5 bases at V and 2 bases at J, with 13 bases in the middle.